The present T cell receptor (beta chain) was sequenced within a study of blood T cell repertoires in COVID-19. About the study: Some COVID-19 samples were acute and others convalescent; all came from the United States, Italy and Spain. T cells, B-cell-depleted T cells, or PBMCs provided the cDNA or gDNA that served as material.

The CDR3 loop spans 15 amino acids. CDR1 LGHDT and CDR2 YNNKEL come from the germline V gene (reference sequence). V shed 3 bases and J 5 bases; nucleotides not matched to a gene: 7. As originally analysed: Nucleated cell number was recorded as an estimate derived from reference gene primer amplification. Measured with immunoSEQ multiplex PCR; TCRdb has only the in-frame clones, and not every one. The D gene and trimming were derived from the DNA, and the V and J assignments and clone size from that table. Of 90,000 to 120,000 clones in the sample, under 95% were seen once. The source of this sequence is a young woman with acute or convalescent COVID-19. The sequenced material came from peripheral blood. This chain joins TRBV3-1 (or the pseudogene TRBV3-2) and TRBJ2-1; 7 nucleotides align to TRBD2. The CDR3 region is CASSHWGGRDNEQFF. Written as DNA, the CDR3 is TGTGCCAGCAGCCACTGGGGGGGTCGGGACAATGAGCAGTTCTTC.